These T cell receptor beta chains were read from a single sample in a study of T cells in Graves' hyperthyroidism and ophthalmopathy. A single record per CDR3 protein comes from TCRdb applying MiXCR to the multiplex PCR reads. The data show hundreds of thousands of distinct CDR3 sequences, with 13% to 15% seen just once and about 9.4% held by the top ten. The sample consisted of blood. The receptors originated from a woman aged 18-35 years with Graves' hyperthyroidism. Both conserved end residues are part of each CDR3. The D gene is left open where the match is weak. Size tells how often a clone was seen (once, few, many) or the class of an expanded clone, and some rows leave it out.

J gene,clone size,D gene,V gene,CDR3 DNA,CDR3 protein
TRBJ1-1,many,TRBD1,TRBV11-2,TGTGCCAGCAGCCTCCCCGAGGGGGCTATGAACACTGAAGCTTTCTTT,CASSLPEGAMNTEAFF
TRBJ2-1,few,TRBD1,TRBV4-1,TGCGCCAGCAGCCAATGGGGACAGGAAAGCTCCTACAATGAGCAGTTCTTC,CASSQWGQESSYNEQFF
TRBJ1-1,few,TRBD1,TRBV7-9,TGTGCCAGCAGCAACTTAAGGACAGGGGGTAGGAACACTGAAGCTTTCTTT,CASSNLRTGGRNTEAFF
TRBJ1-1,few,-,TRBV29-1,TGCAGCGTTGTAGCGGCGGGGACTGAAGCTTTCTTT,CSVVAAGTEAFF
TRBJ1-5,few,-,TRBV20-1,TGCAGTGCTGGAGGGAGACAGAACAATCAGCCCCAGCATTTT,CSAGGRQNNQPQHF
TRBJ2-1,-,TRBD2,TRBV20-1,TGCAGTGCTGGTAGCGGGATCGGATATGGTGAGCAGTTCTTC,CSAGSGIGYGEQFF
TRBJ1-2,many,-,TRBV20-1,TGCAGTGCTAGAGCCCCCGGGGTGAAGAGCGATTATGGCTACACCTTC,CSARAPGVKSDYGYTF
TRBJ2-5,many,-,TRBV7-6,TGTGCCAGCAGCTTAACGGGACGCAAAAGGTCGGGAGCGAGCCTCCAGCTCCAAGAGACCCAGTACTTC,CASSLTGRKRSGASLQLQETQYF
TRBJ2-1,few,-,TRBV6-5,TGTGCCAGCAGTTACTCGGAACAGGCCAACAATGAGCAGTTCTTC,CASSYSEQANNEQFF
TRBJ1-5,few,-,TRBV6-1,TGTGCCAGCAGTGAAGCTTCAAGAAGGACCGCTTTCCAGCCCCAGCATTTT,CASSEASRRTAFQPQHF
TRBJ2-3,many,-,TRBV7-2,TGTGCCAGCAGCTTACTAGCCACCCTCCACACAGATACGCAGTATTTT,CASSLLATLHTDTQYF
TRBJ1-2,-,-,TRBV19,TGTGCCAGTTACCACAGGACGACTAACTATGGCTACACCTTC,CASYHRTTNYGYTF
TRBJ2-3,few,TRBD1,TRBV24-1,TGTGCCACCAGTGATTTCGGACAGGGAAGCACAGATACGCAGTATTTT,CATSDFGQGSTDTQYF
TRBJ2-1,-,TRBD2,TRBV30,TGTGCCTGGAGTGGGGAGGGTGAGCAGTTCTTC,CAWSGEGEQFF
TRBJ1-1,-,TRBD1,TRBV19,TGTGCCAGTAGTATAGGGGACAGCGCTTCGGGAGCTTTCTTT,CASSIGDSASGAFF
TRBJ2-7,-,-,TRBV6-1,TGTGCCAGCAGTGAGGACAGCCTGCAAAGGAAGCAGTACTTC,CASSEDSLQRKQYF